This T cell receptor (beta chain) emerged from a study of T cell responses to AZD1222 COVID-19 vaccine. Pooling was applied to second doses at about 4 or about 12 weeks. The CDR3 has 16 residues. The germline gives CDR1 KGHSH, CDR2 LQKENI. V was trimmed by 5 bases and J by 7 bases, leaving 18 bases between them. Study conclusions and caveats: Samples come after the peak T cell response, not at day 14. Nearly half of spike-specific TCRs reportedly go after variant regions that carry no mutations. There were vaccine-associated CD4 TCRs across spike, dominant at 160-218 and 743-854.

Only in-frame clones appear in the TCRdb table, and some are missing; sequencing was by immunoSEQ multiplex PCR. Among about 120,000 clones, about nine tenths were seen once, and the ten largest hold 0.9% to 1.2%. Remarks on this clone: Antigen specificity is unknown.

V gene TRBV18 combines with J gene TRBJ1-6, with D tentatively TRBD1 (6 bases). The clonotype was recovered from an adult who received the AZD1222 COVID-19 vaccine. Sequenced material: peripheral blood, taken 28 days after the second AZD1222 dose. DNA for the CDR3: TGTGCCAGCTCATCTACAGGGATCGAGGTGAATTCACCCCTCCACTTT. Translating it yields CASSSTGIEVNSPLHF.